The 11 T cell receptor beta chains presented below share a single source sample, sequenced in a study of CD8+ T cells in alopecia areata. Noted treatment: oral pan-JAK inhibitor, 5-10 mg twice daily. Once RNA had been extracted, it was reverse transcribed into cDNA to act as the sequencing template. The assay was immunoSEQ multiplex PCR, and TCRdb's table has in-frame clones only and misses some. Of about 140,000 clones detected, 85% to 90% appear once; the ten largest clones hold less than 15%. Material: CD8+ T cells sorted from blood, obtained at week 4, from a patient treated with tofacitinib. The receptors were gathered from a human donor with alopecia areata.

The chain is built from TRBV6-1 and TRBJ1-1; D is unresolved. V lost 6 bases and J 0 bases, leaving 8 bases between the germline ends. Germline values: CDR1 MNHNS, CDR2 SASEGT. The CDR3 length is 13 residues. The CDR3 DNA reads TGTGCCAGCAGGTCTAGTATGAACACTGAAGCTTTCTTT. This gives the protein CASRSSMNTEAFF.

The chain recombines TRBV5-1 with TRBJ2-5, with D possibly being TRBD2 (6 bases). CDR3 length: 14 residues. The V and J ends lost 0 bases and 5 bases respectively, with 11 bases between them. The V gene's germline CDR1 is SGHRS and CDR2 YFSETQ. Here the CDR3 DNA reads TGCGCCAGCAGCTTGGAGGGCGGGAAGGAGACCCAGTACTTC. Amino acids: CASSLEGGKETQYF.

The chain employs TRBV29-1 and TRBJ1-1; D not certain. The V gene's germline CDR1 is SQVTM and CDR2 ANQGSEA. The CDR3 runs to 12 residues. The V end lost 2 bases, the J end lost 1 base, and 5 bases lay between the germline ends. The DNA for the CDR3 is TGCAGCGTTGAATCCTGGAACACTGAAGCTTTCTTT. It yields the protein CSVESWNTEAFF.

The rearrangement links TRBV4-1 to TRBJ2-7; a possible D gene is TRBD2 (6 bases). Trimming took off 1 base at V and 1 base at J, with 11 bases between the two ends. The CDR3 contains 15 residues. Germline V CDR1 and CDR2: MGHRA, YSYEKL. The DNA of the CDR3 is TGCGCCAGCAGCCAAGGGGCTAGCGAATCCTACGAGCAGTACTTC. Residues: CASSQGASESYEQYF.

The chain couples TRBV9 to TRBJ2-2; TRBD2 matches 9 bases. The CDR3 loop spans 15 amino acids. J gave up 5 bases and V 1 base, and 3 bases lay outside the gene matches. Germline values: CDR1 SGDLS, CDR2 YYNGEE. The CDR3 sequence: CASSVFAGGTGELFF. CDR3 DNA: TGTGCCAGCAGCGTATTTGCGGGAGGGACCGGGGAGCTGTTTTTT.

The chain links TRBV4-1 to TRBJ1-1, with D unresolved. V dropped 4 bases and J dropped 0 bases, with 12 bases sitting between them. This CDR3 has 15 amino acids. The V gene's germline CDR1 is MGHRA and CDR2 YSYEKL. The CDR3 protein is CASSLPGGMNTEAFF. The CDR3 DNA reads as TGCGCCAGCAGCCTACCAGGAGGGATGAACACTGAAGCTTTCTTT.

The V and J genes are TRBV9 and TRBJ2-7; D might be TRBD1 (5 bases). V was shortened by 0 bases and J by 4 bases, with 11 bases between the two germline ends. The V gene's germline CDR1 is SGDLS and CDR2 YYNGEE. The CDR3 sequence is 14 residues long. The CDR3 DNA is TGTGCCAGCAGCGTAGCTGGCAGGGCATACGAGCAGTACTTC. It specifies CASSVAGRAYEQYF.

The chain couples TRBV5-1 to TRBJ2-3; D is ambiguous. The V end lost 1 base, the J end lost 3 bases, and 15 bases lay between the germline ends. The CDR3 spans 16 residues. CDR1 is SGHRS and CDR2 is YFSETQ in the germline V gene. CDR3 loop: CASSLRPPSETDTQYF. CDR3 coding DNA: TGCGCCAGCAGCTTGCGGCCCCCCAGCGAGACAGATACGCAGTATTTT.

The genes are TRBV5-1 and TRBJ2-3; the match to TRBD2 covers 9 bases. The CDR3 covers 15 residues. CDR1 is SGHRS and CDR2 is YFSETQ in the germline V gene. V dropped 5 bases and J dropped 2; count of bases not matched to a gene: 6. CDR3 amino acids: CASSSLAGNTDTQYF. DNA for the CDR3: TGCGCCAGCAGTTCTCTAGCGGGGAACACAGATACGCAGTATTTT.

This clone was seen only once. The chain links TRBV29-1 to TRBJ2-7; D may be TRBD1 (6 bases). Trimming stripped 7 bases from V and 4 bases from J, with 11 bases between. The germline gives CDR1 SQVTM, CDR2 ANQGSEA. The CDR3 loop spans 11 amino acids. The DNA for the CDR3 is TGCAGCGCACAGGGAGATTACGAGCAGTACTTC. This gives the protein CSAQGDYEQYF.

The V and J genes are TRBV19 and TRBJ2-7, with D possibly being TRBD2 (5 bases). Germline V gene sequence: CDR1 LNHDA, CDR2 SQIVND (reference sequence). Trimming shortened V by 4 bases and J by 4 bases, and 11 bases separated the two germline ends. CDR3 size: 13 residues. Written as DNA, the CDR3 is TGTGCCAGTAGTACTAAAGGCGGGTACGAGCAGTACTTC. It specifies CASSTKGGYEQYF.